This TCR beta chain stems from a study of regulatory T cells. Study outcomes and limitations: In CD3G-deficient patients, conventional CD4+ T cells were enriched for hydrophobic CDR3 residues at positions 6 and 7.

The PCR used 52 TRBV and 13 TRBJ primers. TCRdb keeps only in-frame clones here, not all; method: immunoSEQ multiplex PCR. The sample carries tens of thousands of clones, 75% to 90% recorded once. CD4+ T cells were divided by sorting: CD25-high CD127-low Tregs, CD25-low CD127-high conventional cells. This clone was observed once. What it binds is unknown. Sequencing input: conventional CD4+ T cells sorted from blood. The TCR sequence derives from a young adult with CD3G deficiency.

The CDR3 loop is CASAGTGHQPQHF. The CDR3 bases are TGTGCCAGCGCTGGGACAGGTCATCAGCCCCAGCATTTT. This chain uses TRBV6-1 with TRBJ1-5, with 8 bases fitting TRBD1. The CDR3 covers 13 residues. The V gene's germline CDR1 is MNHNS and CDR2 SASEGT. V shed 8 bases, J shed 5 bases, and the junction held 5 bases outside the gene matches.